Shown below are 10 T cell receptor beta chains from a single sample sequenced in a study of shared clonotypes between healthy human individuals. Cells designated naive CD8 were CD45RO-negative and were positively selected for CCR7, with terminally differentiated effector memory CD45RA+ cells excluded. Here immunoSEQ multiplex PCR was the method, and the copy in TCRdb shows in-frame clones only, minus some. Among approximately 740,000 clones listed, 90% to 95% were seen once. Material: naive CD8+ T cells sorted from blood. The receptors originated from a man aged 25-40 years in good health.

The V and J genes are TRBV29-1 and TRBJ2-7, with TRBD1 identical over 8 bases. Germline V gene sequence: CDR1 SQVTM, CDR2 ANQGSEA. The trim removed 4 bases at V and 1 base at J, leaving 6 bases unmatched. The CDR3 has 14 residues. CDR3 protein: CSVVGTGASYEQYF. CDR3 nucleotides: TGCAGCGTTGTTGGGACAGGCGCTTCCTACGAGCAGTACTTC.

The chain joins TRBV5-1 to TRBJ2-1; 16 nucleotides agree with TRBD2. Germline V gene lookup returns CDR1 SGHRS and CDR2 YFSETQ. The ends lost 0 bases at V and 0 bases at J; junction bases unmatched: 9. The CDR3 contains 21 residues. Written as DNA, the CDR3 is TGCGCCAGCAGCTTGGCGACCGGGGGACTAGCGGGAGGGAGCTCCTACAATGAGCAGTTCTTC. This encodes CASSLATGGLAGGSSYNEQFF.

The chain carries TRBV28 and TRBJ2-7; 10 bases fit TRBD2. V lost 6 bases and J lost 3; bases outside the gene matches: 8. The CDR3 runs 15 residues. CDR1 MDHEN and CDR2 SYDVKM come from the germline V gene. The CDR3 is CASSQTIAGGYEQYF. CDR3 coding DNA: TGTGCCAGCAGCCAGACCATAGCGGGGGGCTACGAGCAGTACTTC.

This sequence joins TRBV9 and TRBJ2-7; 7 nucleotides agree with TRBD2. The CDR3 runs to 15 residues. The trim removed 2 bases at V and 5 bases at J, leaving 10 bases unmatched. Per the germline V gene, CDR1 is SGDLS and CDR2 is YYNGEE. The CDR3 DNA sequence: TGTGCCAGCAGCGTCTCCGGGGTAGCGGGTGACGAGCAGTACTTC. Protein: CASSVSGVAGDEQYF.

This clone has a single count. The rearrangement links TRBV11-2 to TRBJ2-1, with a possible D match to TRBD1 (6 bases). Germline assignment: CDR1 SGHAT and CDR2 FQNNGV. Trimming removed 0 bases at V and 0 bases at J, with 12 bases between. CDR3 length equals 17 residues. The CDR3 nucleotides are TGTGCCAGCAGCTTAGATTTTGAACAGGGCTCCTACAATGAGCAGTTCTTC. This sequence encodes CASSLDFEQGSYNEQFF.

The CDR3 DNA sequence: TGTGCCAGCAGCTTTCCAGACAGGCTGGGCACTGAAGCTTTCTTT. Its protein product is CASSFPDRLGTEAFF. The chain carries TRBV7-9 and TRBJ1-1, with a tentative D call TRBD1 (6 bases). Germline CDR1 reads SEHNR; CDR2 reads FQNEAQ (reference sequence). This CDR3 region has 15 residues. V was trimmed by 3 bases and J by 4 bases, leaving 15 bases between them.

The chain has TRBV7-8 and TRBJ1-1; the D gene is possibly TRBD1 (6 bases). This CDR3 region has 18 residues. Trimming pared 3 bases from V and 0 bases from J, leaving 20 bases between. Germline CDR1 and CDR2: SGHVS and FQNEAQ. CDR3 DNA sequence: TGTGCCAGCAGCTTGACGAGAGGCCTGGGACACATGAACACTGAAGCTTTCTTT. Its translation is CASSLTRGLGHMNTEAFF.

V gene TRBV27 combines with J gene TRBJ2-1; the D gene is possibly TRBD1 (5 bases). CDR3 length: 15 amino acids. CDR1 is MNHEY, CDR2 SMNVEV, per germline (reference sequence). Trimming removed 2 bases from V and 9 bases from J, with 17 bases in between. The CDR3 loop is CASSLIGRRVAEQFF. The DNA for the CDR3 is TGTGCCAGCAGTTTAATCGGTCGCAGGGTGGCTGAGCAGTTCTTC.

The gene calls are TRBV11-3 and TRBJ2-1; TRBD1 aligns across 9 bases. Losses at the gene ends were 2 bases for V and 8 bases for J; bases not matched to a gene: 7. The CDR3 length is 15 residues. The germline CDR1 and CDR2 sequences are SGHNT and YENEEA. The CDR3 sequence is CASSLYRTGVDEQFF. CDR3 nucleotide sequence: TGTGCCAGCAGCTTATACAGGACAGGGGTTGATGAGCAGTTCTTC.

The chain is built from TRBV11-2 and TRBJ2-1; TRBD1 agrees at 8 bases. V gave up 8 bases and J gave up 5 bases; unmatched junction bases: 17. The germline V gene encodes CDR1 SGHAT and CDR2 FQNNGV. The CDR3 spans 17 residues. CDR3 amino acids: CASAQGAASPIDNEQFF. CDR3 DNA sequence: TGTGCCAGCGCGCAGGGGGCCGCTAGTCCCATCGACAATGAGCAGTTCTTC. The full variable domain, its missing parts supplied by reference TRBV11-2 and TRBJ2-1, is EAGVAQSPRYKIIEKRQSVAFWCNPISGHATLYWYQQILGQGPKLLIQFQNNGVVDDSQLPKDRFSAERLKGVDSTLKIQPAKLEDSAVYLCASAQGAASPIDNEQFFGPGTRLTVL.